This T cell receptor (beta chain) was identified in a study of CD8+ T cells in alopecia areata. About the study: Treated patients received oral tofacitinib, 5 to 10 mg twice daily. Treated patients were scored for severity by percent of scalp affected.

Following extraction, RNA underwent reverse transcription to cDNA, which served as the sequencing template. The method was immunoSEQ multiplex PCR; TCRdb's version includes in-frame clones alone and lacks a portion of them. This table has about 210,000 clones, approximately 72% appearing once. Treatment defined: oral pan-JAK inhibitor, 5-10 mg twice daily. The CDR3 contains 13 residues. CDR1 is KGHSH, CDR2 LQKENI, per germline. The V gene lost 3 bases and the J gene lost 5 bases, with 10 bases spanning the gap. The TCR sequence derives from a human donor with alopecia areata. V is TRBV18 and J is TRBJ1-2; the D is unclear. The sequences come from CD4+ T cells sorted from blood, collected at week 44, from a patient treated with tofacitinib. CDR3 sequence reads: CASSPERGYGYTF. CDR3 nucleotides: TGTGCCAGCTCACCGGAGCGAGGGTATGGCTACACCTTC. The entire variable domain, with the rest obtained from reference TRBV18 and TRBJ1-2, is as follows: NAGVMQNPRHLVRRRGQEARLRCSPMKGHSHVYWYRQLPEEGLKFMVYLQKENIIDESGMPKERFSAEFPKEGPSILRIQQVVRGDSAAYFCASSPERGYGYTFGSGTRLTVV.